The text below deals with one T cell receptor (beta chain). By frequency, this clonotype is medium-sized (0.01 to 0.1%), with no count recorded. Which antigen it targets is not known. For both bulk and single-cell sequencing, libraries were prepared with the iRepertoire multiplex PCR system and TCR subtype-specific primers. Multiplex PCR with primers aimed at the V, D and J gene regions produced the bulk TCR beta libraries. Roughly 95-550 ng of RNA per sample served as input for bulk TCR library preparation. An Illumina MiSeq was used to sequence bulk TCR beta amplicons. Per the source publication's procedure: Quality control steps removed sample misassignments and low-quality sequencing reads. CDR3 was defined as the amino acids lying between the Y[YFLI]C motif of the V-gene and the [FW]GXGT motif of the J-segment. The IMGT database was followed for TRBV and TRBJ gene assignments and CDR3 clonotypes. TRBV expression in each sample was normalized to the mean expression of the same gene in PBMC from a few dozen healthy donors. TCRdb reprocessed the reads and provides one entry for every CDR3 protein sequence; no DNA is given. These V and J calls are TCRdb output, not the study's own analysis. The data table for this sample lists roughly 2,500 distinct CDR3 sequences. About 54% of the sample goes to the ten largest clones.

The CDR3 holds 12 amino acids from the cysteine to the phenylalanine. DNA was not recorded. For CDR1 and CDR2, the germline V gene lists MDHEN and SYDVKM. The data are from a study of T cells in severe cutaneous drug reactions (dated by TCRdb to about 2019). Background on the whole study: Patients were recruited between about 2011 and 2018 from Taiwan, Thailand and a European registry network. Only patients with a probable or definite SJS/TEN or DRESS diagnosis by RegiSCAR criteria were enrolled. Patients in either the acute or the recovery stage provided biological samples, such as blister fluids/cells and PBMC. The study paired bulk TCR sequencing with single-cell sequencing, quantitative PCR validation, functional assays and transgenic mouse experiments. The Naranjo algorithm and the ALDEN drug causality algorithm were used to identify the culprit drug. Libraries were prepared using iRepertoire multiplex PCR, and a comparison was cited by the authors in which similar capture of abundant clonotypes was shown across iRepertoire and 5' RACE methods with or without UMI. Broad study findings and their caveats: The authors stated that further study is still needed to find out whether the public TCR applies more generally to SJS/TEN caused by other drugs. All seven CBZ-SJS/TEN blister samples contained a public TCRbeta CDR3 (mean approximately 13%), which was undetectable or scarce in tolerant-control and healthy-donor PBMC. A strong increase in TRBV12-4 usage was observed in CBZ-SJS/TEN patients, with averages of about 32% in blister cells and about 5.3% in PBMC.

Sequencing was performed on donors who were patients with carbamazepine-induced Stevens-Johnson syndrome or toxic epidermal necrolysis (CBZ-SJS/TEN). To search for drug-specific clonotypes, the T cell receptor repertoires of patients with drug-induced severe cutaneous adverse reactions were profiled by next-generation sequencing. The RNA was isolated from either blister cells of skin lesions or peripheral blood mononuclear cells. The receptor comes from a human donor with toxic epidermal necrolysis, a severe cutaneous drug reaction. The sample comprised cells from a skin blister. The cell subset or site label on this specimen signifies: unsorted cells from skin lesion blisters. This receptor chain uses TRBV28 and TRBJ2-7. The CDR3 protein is CASSSMRYEQYF.